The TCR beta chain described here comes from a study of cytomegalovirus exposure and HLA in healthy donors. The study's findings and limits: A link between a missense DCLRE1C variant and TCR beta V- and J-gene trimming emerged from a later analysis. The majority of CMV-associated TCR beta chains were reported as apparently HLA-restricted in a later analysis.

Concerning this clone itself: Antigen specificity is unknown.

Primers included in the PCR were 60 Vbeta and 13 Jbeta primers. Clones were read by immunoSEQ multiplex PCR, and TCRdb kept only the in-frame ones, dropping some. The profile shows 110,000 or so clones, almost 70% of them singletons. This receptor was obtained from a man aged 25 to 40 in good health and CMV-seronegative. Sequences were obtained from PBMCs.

The CDR3 region is CASSFTGDNSPLHF. The CDR3 DNA sequence: TGCGCCAGCAGCTTTACGGGGGACAATTCACCCCTCCACTTT. The rearrangement links TRBV5-1 to TRBJ1-6, with a weak D call TRBD1 (5 bases). The V gene's germline CDR1 is SGHRS and CDR2 YFSETQ. With 2 bases removed from V and 7 bases from J, the gap between germline ends came to 10 bases. This CDR3 is 14 amino acids long.